The next 25 T cell receptor beta chains were all read from a single sample in a study of T-cell reconstitution after alpha-beta-depleted transplantation in children. TCRbeta library preparation incorporated unique molecular identifiers. TCRdb called the PCR reads again in MiXCR, with one record for every CDR3 protein. The table shows 750,000 to 950,000 distinct CDR3 sequences, with 15% to 20% occurring only once. Material: PBMCs, mostly from graft donor cells, obtained 360 days after TCRalphabeta/CD19-depleted stem cell transplant. These receptors were collected from a male patient younger than 18 who had a stem cell transplant for acute lymphoblastic leukemia, so the T cells may come from the graft donor.

This clonotype was detected a few times. The chain uses TRBV5-1 and TRBJ2-7; D unclear. V was cut by 5 bases and J by 3 bases, with 15 bases left in between. The length of the CDR3 is 14 residues. Germline V gene sequence: CDR1 SGHRS, CDR2 YFSETQ. The CDR3 region is CASSFRSPHYEQYF. DNA of the CDR3: TGCGCCAGCAGTTTCAGGAGCCCCCACTACGAGCAGTACTTC.

In this sample, this clonotype turned up a few times. The chain links TRBV5-1 to TRBJ2-2, with D unclear. In germline, CDR1 is SGHRS, CDR2 YFSETQ. The CDR3 consists of 13 residues. V lost 4 bases and J lost 6, with 10 bases in between. CDR3 in DNA: TGCGCCAGCAGCGTGACCTCGCCCGGGGAGCTGTTTTTT. Amino acids: CASSVTSPGELFF. Full variable domain (remainder filled in from reference TRBV5-1 and TRBJ2-2): KAGVTQTPRYLIKTRGQQVTLSCSPISGHRSVSWYQQTPGQGLQFLFEYFSETQRNKGNFPGRFSGRQFSNSRSEMNVSTLELGDSALYLCASSVTSPGELFFGEGSRLTVL.

The chain joins TRBV5-1 to TRBJ2-3, with TRBD1 matching 9 bases. Trimming took 3 bases from V and 2 from J; bases not matched to a gene: 4. From germline, CDR1 is SGHRS and CDR2 YFSETQ. There are 15 residues in the CDR3. CDR3 protein: CASSSRDRDTDTQYF. In nucleotides, the CDR3 is TGCGCCAGCAGCTCCCGGGACAGGGACACAGATACGCAGTATTTT.

The V call is TRBV5-1, the J call TRBJ2-1; tentative D call: TRBD1 (5 bases). V lost 4 bases and J lost 4, with 18 bases in between. CDR1 is SGHRS and CDR2 is YFSETQ in the germline V gene. The CDR3 has 16 amino acids. CDR3 residues: CASSDNTGIIYNEQFF. Here the CDR3 DNA reads TGCGCCAGCAGCGACAATACAGGAATCATTTACAATGAGCAGTTCTTC. The full variable domain, completed using reference TRBV5-1 and TRBJ2-1, is KAGVTQTPRYLIKTRGQQVTLSCSPISGHRSVSWYQQTPGQGLQFLFEYFSETQRNKGNFPGRFSGRQFSNSRSEMNVSTLELGDSALYLCASSDNTGIIYNEQFFGPGTRLTVL.

This clonotype was recorded a few times. The gene calls are TRBV9 and TRBJ2-7; TRBD2 agrees at 12 bases. The J segment lost 5 bases and the V segment lost 2 bases, leaving 5 bases of the junction unmatched. CDR3 length: 15 residues. Germline CDR1 SGDLS, CDR2 YYNGEE. The CDR3 region is CASSVLAGGPHEQYF. The CDR3 DNA follows: TGTGCCAGCAGCGTTCTAGCGGGAGGGCCACACGAGCAGTACTTC.

This clonotype was detected only a few times. The chain combines TRBV7-9 with TRBJ2-4; maybe TRBD1 (5 bases). Germline CDR1 and CDR2: SEHNR and FQNEAQ (reference sequence). The V and J ends lost 3 bases and 0 bases respectively, with 12 bases between them. CDR3 length: 16 amino acids. CDR3: CASSFGHNLAKNIQYF. The CDR3, as DNA: TGTGCCAGCAGCTTTGGACACAACCTAGCCAAAAACATTCAGTACTTC.

The J gene is TRBJ2-7, the V gene TRBV5-1, with TRBD2 matching over 10 bases. The V gene end was trimmed by 0 bases and the J gene end by 0 bases; junction bases not matched to a gene: 15. Germline V gene lookup returns CDR1 SGHRS and CDR2 YFSETQ. The CDR3 spans 20 residues. CDR3 sequence (DNA): TGCGCCAGCAGCTTGGAAGGAGACGTAGCGGGAGGACCAAGCTCCTACGAGCAGTACTTC. This encodes CASSLEGDVAGGPSSYEQYF.

The chain combines TRBV4-1 with TRBJ2-3; perhaps TRBD2 as D (6 bases). V was clipped by 5 bases and J by 2 bases, with 26 bases between them. The CDR3 runs to 19 residues. Germline CDR1 is MGHRA and CDR2 is YSYEKL. The DNA of the CDR3 is TGCGCCAGCAGCTCGCGTCGGTCGGTAGCGGTGAAGACCACAGATACGCAGTATTTT. This sequence encodes CASSSRRSVAVKTTDTQYF.

The sample holds many counts of this clonotype. V usage is TRBV12-3 or TRBV12-4 and J usage is TRBJ2-3, with D uncertain. The germline V and J ends were trimmed by 2 bases and 10 bases, with 13 bases remaining between them. The CDR3 length is 13 residues. The CDR3 region is CASSLIGRKAQYF. CDR3 coding DNA: TGTGCCAGCAGTTTAATAGGCCGTAAAGCGCAGTATTTT.

The V and J genes are TRBV4-1 and TRBJ2-1, with D perhaps matching TRBD1 or TRBD2 (5 bases each). CDR1 is MGHRA and CDR2 is YSYEKL in the germline V gene. Deletions cut 1 base from V and 6 bases from J, with 19 bases between. The CDR3 contains 17 residues. The CDR3 is CASSQVALLHGGNEQFF. CDR3 in DNA: TGCGCCAGCAGCCAAGTCGCGCTACTCCATGGGGGCAATGAGCAGTTCTTC.

This clonotype was detected ten times or more. The genes are TRBV5-1 and TRBJ2-5; D not certain. V lost 7 bases and J lost 1, with 14 bases in between. This CDR3 spans 14 amino acids. Per the germline V gene, CDR1 is SGHRS and CDR2 is YFSETQ. CDR3 sequence: CASSGTATQETQYF. The CDR3 DNA reads as TGCGCCAGCTCCGGAACCGCAACCCAAGAGACCCAGTACTTC. The whole variable domain, remainder taken from reference TRBV5-1 and TRBJ2-5, is KAGVTQTPRYLIKTRGQQVTLSCSPISGHRSVSWYQQTPGQGLQFLFEYFSETQRNKGNFPGRFSGRQFSNSRSEMNVSTLELGDSALYLCASSGTATQETQYFGPGTRLLVL.

This rearrangement joins TRBV5-1 to TRBJ2-3; 11 nucleotides line up with TRBD2. This CDR3 is built from 21 residues. Per germline, CDR1 SGHRS and CDR2 YFSETQ. J lost 1 base, V lost 4 bases, and 20 bases had no gene match. The CDR3 coding sequence is TGCGCCAGCAGCCCGCACCTAATACCGGGACTAGCGGTTGCAGGCACAGATACGCAGTATTTT. This sequence encodes CASSPHLIPGLAVAGTDTQYF.

V and J are TRBV2 and TRBJ2-5; TRBD1 matches 7 bases. The length of the CDR3 is 12 residues. V trimming: 6 bases; J trimming: 3 bases; junction bases outside the gene matches: 1. The V gene's germline CDR1 is SNHLY and CDR2 FYNNEI. The CDR3 loop reads CASSQGEETQYF. CDR3 coding DNA: TGTGCCAGCAGCCAGGGGGAAGAGACCCAGTACTTC.

This clonotype turned up a few times. This chain connects TRBV12-3 or TRBV12-4 to TRBJ2-2; D is perhaps TRBD1 (6 bases). V was clipped by 10 bases and J by 5 bases, with 11 bases between them. The CDR3 sequence is 12 residues long. For the CDR3, the DNA is TGTGCCACAAATCAGGGGACCGGGGAGCTGTTTTTT. Its translation is CATNQGTGELFF.

This clonotype was counted a few times. This chain uses TRBV12-3 or TRBV12-4 with TRBJ2-5, with D possibly being TRBD1 (6 bases). This CDR3 region has 13 residues. With 3 bases removed from V and 4 bases from J, the gap between germline ends came to 9 bases. The CDR3 DNA reads TGTGCCAGCAGTTTGTGGGACATAGAGACCCAGTACTTC. It specifies CASSLWDIETQYF.

This clonotype occurred many times. The chain combines TRBV12-3 or TRBV12-4 with TRBJ2-2, with 10 positions matching TRBD2. The J segment lost 4 bases and the V segment lost 6 bases, leaving 11 bases of the junction unmatched. The CDR3 spans 17 residues. CDR3 loop: CASSLTPLAGVTGELFF. The DNA for the CDR3 is TGTGCCAGCAGCCTTACACCCCTAGCGGGAGTCACCGGGGAGCTGTTTTTT.

This clonotype occurred many times. The genes are TRBV7-3 and TRBJ2-1; 9 bases are a match to TRBD1. Losses at the gene ends were 2 bases for V and 4 bases for J; bases not matched to a gene: 0. Per the germline V gene, CDR1 is SGHTA and CDR2 is FQGTGA. The CDR3 has 14 residues. The CDR3 region has the DNA TGTGCCAGCAGCTTAGGGACAGGGTACAATGAGCAGTTCTTC. This sequence encodes CASSLGTGYNEQFF.

This clonotype showed up many times. The chain carries TRBV5-1 and TRBJ2-7; maybe TRBD2 (6 bases). Germline assignment: CDR1 SGHRS and CDR2 YFSETQ. V was shortened by 4 bases and J by 0 bases, with 14 bases between the two germline ends. This CDR3 spans 15 amino acids. Here the CDR3 DNA reads TGCGCCAGCAGCCCCGGGACTCTGAGCTCCTACGAGCAGTACTTC. Translating it yields CASSPGTLSSYEQYF.

This clonotype was found a few times. V gene TRBV6-4 combines with J gene TRBJ2-1; 8 bases line up with TRBD2. V was pared by 3 bases and J by 8 bases, with 9 bases of the junction left unmatched. CDR1 is MRHNA, CDR2 SNTAGT, per germline. The CDR3 loop spans 15 amino acids. The CDR3 DNA is TGTGCCAGCAGTGAGGAAATAGCGGGGCCCCATGAGCAGTTCTTC. Protein product: CASSEEIAGPHEQFF.

The V call is TRBV11-2, the J call TRBJ2-2, with 9 bases matching TRBD2. The CDR3 spans 19 residues. Looked up from germline, CDR1 is SGHAT and CDR2 is FQNNGV. V was pared by 2 bases and J by 0 bases, with 10 bases of the junction left unmatched. The CDR3 coding sequence is TGTGCCAGCAGCTTAAACCGCCCTTTAGCGGGGGCGAACACCGGGGAGCTGTTTTTT. It codes for CASSLNRPLAGANTGELFF. The whole variable domain, remainder taken from reference TRBV11-2 and TRBJ2-2, is EAGVAQSPRYKIIEKRQSVAFWCNPISGHATLYWYQQILGQGPKLLIQFQNNGVVDDSQLPKDRFSAERLKGVDSTLKIQPAKLEDSAVYLCASSLNRPLAGANTGELFFGEGSRLTVL.

The sample holds many counts of this clonotype. V usage is TRBV24-1 and J usage is TRBJ2-5, with D possibly being TRBD1 (6 bases). CDR1 and CDR2 (germline): KGHDR, SFDVKD. V lost 9 bases and J 5 bases, leaving 18 bases between the germline ends. The CDR3 contains 14 residues. This CDR3 reads CATSERGGVETQYF. As DNA, the CDR3 is TGTGCCACCTCGGAACGTGGGGGCGTTGAGACCCAGTACTTC.

The chain joins TRBV3-1 to TRBJ2-7, with TRBD2 matching over 11 bases. This CDR3 has 14 residues. With 2 bases clipped from V and 3 bases from J, the junction kept 0 bases outside the gene matches. CDR1 is LGHDT and CDR2 is YNNKEL in the germline V gene (reference sequence). The CDR3 loop reads CASSQTSGGYEQYF. CDR3 DNA sequence: TGTGCCAGCAGCCAAACTAGCGGGGGCTACGAGCAGTACTTC.

Only a few counts were recorded for this clonotype. V usage is TRBV10-3 and J usage is TRBJ2-7; D not certain. The germline V and J ends were trimmed by 2 bases and 2 bases, with 7 bases remaining between them. Looked up from germline, CDR1 is ENHRY and CDR2 is SYGVKD. The CDR3 consists of 13 residues. CDR3 protein: CAISEDLAYEQYF. The CDR3 coding sequence is TGTGCCATCAGTGAGGACTTAGCCTACGAGCAGTACTTC.

The genes are TRBV5-1 and TRBJ2-3, with 7 nucleotides matching TRBD2. This CDR3 contains 15 residues. Germline values: CDR1 SGHRS, CDR2 YFSETQ. Germline trimming cut 4 bases from V and 0 bases from J; bases unmatched to any gene: 5. This chain's CDR3 is CASSPAGRSTDTQYF. In nucleotides, the CDR3 is TGCGCCAGCAGCCCAGCGGGGCGAAGCACAGATACGCAGTATTTT.

This sequence joins TRBV29-1 and TRBJ2-7; 11 bases agree with TRBD1. With 6 bases clipped from V and 6 bases from J, the junction kept 7 bases outside the gene matches. Germline lookup yields CDR1 SQVTM and CDR2 ANQGSEA. The CDR3 spans 13 residues. CDR3 nucleotide sequence: TGCAGCGTAACCGGGACAGGGGGAACCGAGCAGTACTTC. It is translated as CSVTGTGGTEQYF.